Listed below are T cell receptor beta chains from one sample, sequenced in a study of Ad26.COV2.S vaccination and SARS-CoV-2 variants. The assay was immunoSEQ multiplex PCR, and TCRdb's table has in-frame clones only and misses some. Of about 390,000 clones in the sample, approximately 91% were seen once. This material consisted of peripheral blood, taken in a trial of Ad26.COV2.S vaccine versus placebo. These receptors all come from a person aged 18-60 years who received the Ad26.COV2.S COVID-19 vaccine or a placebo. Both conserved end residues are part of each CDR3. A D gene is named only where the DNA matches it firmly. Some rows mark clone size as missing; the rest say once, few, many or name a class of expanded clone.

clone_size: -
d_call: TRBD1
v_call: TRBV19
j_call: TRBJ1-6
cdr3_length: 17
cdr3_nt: TGTGCCAGTAGTATTATCCCCCTCAGCAGGGGGATTTCACCCCTCCACTTT
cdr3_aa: CASSIIPLSRGISPLHF

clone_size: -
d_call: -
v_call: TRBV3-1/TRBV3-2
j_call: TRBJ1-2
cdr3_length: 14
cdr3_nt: TGTGCCAGCAGCCAATCCCTTGAGGGGGATGGCTACACCTTC
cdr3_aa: CASSQSLEGDGYTF

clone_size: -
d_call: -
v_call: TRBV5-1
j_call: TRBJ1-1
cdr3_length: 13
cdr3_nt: TGCGCCAGCAGTCAAGTCCTGAACACTGAAGCTTTCTTT
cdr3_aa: CASSQVLNTEAFF

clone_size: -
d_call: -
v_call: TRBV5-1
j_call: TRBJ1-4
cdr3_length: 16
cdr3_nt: TGCGCCAGCAGCTTAGAGAGGGGAGCAACTAATGAAAAACTGTTTTTT
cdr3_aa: CASSLERGATNEKLFF

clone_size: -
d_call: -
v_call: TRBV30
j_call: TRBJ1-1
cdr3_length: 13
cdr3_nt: TGTGCCTGGAGTTCCAGACTGAACACTGAAGCTTTCTTT
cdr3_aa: CAWSSRLNTEAFF

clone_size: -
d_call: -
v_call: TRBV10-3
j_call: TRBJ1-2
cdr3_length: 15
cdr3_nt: TGTGCCATCACCATGGGGACAATGACTAACTATGGCTACACCTTC
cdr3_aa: CAITMGTMTNYGYTF

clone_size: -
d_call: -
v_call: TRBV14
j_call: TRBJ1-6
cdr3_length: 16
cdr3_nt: TGTGCCAGCAGCCAAGGTCAGGGGTGGGGGGTTTCACCCCTCCACTTT
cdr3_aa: CASSQGQGWGVSPLHF

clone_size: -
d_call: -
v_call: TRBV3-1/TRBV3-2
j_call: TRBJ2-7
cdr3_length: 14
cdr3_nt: TGTGCCAGCAGCCAAGAAGAGCGGTTCTACGAGCAGTACTTC
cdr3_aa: CASSQEERFYEQYF

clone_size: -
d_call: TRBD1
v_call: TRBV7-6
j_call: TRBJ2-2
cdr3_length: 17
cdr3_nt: TGTGCCAGCAGCCCATATTCCGGACAGGATGGGACCGGGGAGCTGTTTTTT
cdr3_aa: CASSPYSGQDGTGELFF

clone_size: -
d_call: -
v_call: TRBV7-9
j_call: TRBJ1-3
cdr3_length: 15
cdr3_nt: TGTGCCAGCAGCTTACAGGGTTACTCTGGAAACACCATATATTTT
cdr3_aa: CASSLQGYSGNTIYF

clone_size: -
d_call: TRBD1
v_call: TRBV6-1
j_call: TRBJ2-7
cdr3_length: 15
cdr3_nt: TGTGCCAGCAGCGAAGGGGGCAGATTGAACAGTCGGCAGTACTTC
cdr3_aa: CASSEGGRLNSRQYF

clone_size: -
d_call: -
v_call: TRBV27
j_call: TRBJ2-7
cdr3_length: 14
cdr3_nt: TGTGCCAGCAGTTTAACGGGGGAGCTTTACGAGCAGTACTTC
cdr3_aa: CASSLTGELYEQYF

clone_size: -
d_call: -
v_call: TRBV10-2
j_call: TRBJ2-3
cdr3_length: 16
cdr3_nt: TGCGCCAGCAGTGAGTCTAGCGAAACTAGCACAGATACGCAGTATTTT
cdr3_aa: CASSESSETSTDTQYF

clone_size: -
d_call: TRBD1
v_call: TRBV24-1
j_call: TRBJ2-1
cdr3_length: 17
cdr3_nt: TGTGCCACCAGTGATTTAGGGGGCTTTAGCTCCTACAATGAGCAGTTCTTC
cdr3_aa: CATSDLGGFSSYNEQFF

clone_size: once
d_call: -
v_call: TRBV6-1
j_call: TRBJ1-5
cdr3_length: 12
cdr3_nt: TGTGCCAGCAGTGAATTGTATCAGCCCCAGCATTTT
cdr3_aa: CASSELYQPQHF

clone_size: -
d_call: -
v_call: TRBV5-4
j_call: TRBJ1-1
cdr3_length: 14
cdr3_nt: TGTGCCAGCAGCACCCCGAAGGTGGGAACTGAAGCTTTCTTT
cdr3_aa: CASSTPKVGTEAFF

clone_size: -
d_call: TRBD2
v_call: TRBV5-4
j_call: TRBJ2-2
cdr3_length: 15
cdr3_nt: TGTGCCAGCAGTTTGGAGCGGGGCCCCTCCCGGGAGCTGTTTTTT
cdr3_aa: CASSLERGPSRELFF

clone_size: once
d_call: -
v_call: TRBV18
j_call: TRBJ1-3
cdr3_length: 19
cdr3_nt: TGTGCCAGCTCACCACCTCAACACGGGACTTTTAGCTCTGGAAACACCATATATTTT
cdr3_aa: CASSPPQHGTFSSGNTIYF

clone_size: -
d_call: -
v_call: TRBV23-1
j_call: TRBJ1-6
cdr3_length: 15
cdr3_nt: TGCGCCAGCAGTCAATGTCGGTTCCATAATTCACCCCTCCACTTT
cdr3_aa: CASSQCRFHNSPLHF

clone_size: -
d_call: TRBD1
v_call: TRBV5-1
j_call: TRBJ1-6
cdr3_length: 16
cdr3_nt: TGCGCCAGCAGCCAACAGGGACAGGGGGTAAATTCACCCCTCCACTTT
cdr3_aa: CASSQQGQGVNSPLHF

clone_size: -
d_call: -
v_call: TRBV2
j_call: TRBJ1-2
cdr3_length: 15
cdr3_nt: TGTGCCAGCAGTGAAGCCCAGGGATTATACTATGGCTACACCTTC
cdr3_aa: CASSEAQGLYYGYTF

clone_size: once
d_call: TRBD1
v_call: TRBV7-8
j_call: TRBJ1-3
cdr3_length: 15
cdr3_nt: TGTGCCAGCGGCGTAACAGGGGACAGAGGAAACACCATATATTTT
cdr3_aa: CASGVTGDRGNTIYF

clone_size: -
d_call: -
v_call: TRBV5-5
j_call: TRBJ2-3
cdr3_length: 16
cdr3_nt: TGTGCCAGCAGCTTGGCACAGGAGCCTGGCACAGATACGCAGTATTTT
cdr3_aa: CASSLAQEPGTDTQYF

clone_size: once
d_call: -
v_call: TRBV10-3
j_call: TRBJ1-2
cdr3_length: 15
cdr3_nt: TGTGCCATCAGTGAGGGTTCCGGGACAAACTATGGCTACACCTTC
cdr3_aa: CAISEGSGTNYGYTF

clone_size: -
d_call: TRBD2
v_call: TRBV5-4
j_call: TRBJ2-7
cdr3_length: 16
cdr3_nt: TGTGCCAGCAGCGGGACTAGCGGGGGGCGAGACTCCGAGCAGTACTTC
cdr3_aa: CASSGTSGGRDSEQYF

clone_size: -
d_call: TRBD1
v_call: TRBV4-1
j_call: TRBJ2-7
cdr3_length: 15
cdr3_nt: TGCGCCAGCAGCCAAGGGGACAGGGGGCAGTACGAGCAGTACTTC
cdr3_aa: CASSQGDRGQYEQYF

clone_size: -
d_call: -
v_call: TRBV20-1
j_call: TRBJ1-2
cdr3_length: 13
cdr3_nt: TGCAGTGCTCGTGACCCTTCAGTCTATGGCTACACCTTC
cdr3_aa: CSARDPSVYGYTF

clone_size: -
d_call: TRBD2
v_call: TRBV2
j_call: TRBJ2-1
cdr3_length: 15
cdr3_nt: TGTGCCAGCAGCCGAAGCGGGGGCTTCGGCAATGAGCAGTTCTTC
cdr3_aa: CASSRSGGFGNEQFF

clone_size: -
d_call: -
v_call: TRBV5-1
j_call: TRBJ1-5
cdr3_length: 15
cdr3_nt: TGCGCCAGCAGCCAAGAAGGGGGAAGCAATCAGCCCCAGCATTTT
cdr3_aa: CASSQEGGSNQPQHF

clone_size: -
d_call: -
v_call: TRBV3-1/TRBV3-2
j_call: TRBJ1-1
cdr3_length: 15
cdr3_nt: TGTGCCAGCAGCCAAGTTGTGGCAAGGGACACTGAAGCTTTCTTT
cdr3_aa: CASSQVVARDTEAFF

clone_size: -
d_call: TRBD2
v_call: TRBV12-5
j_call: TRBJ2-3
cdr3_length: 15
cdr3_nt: TGTGCTAGTGGTGGTAGCGGGGGGCGCACAGATACGCAGTATTTT
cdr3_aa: CASGGSGGRTDTQYF

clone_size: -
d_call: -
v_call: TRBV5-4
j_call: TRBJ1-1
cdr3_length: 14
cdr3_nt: TGTGCCAGCAGCTTGGAATGGGGTAGGACTGAAGCTTTCTTT
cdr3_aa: CASSLEWGRTEAFF

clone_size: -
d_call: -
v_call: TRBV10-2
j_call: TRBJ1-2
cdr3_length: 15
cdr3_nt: TGCGCCAGCAGTGACCCGGGAGGGGTTAACTATGGCTACACCTTC
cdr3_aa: CASSDPGGVNYGYTF

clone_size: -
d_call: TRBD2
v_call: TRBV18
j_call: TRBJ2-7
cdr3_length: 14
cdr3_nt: TGTGCCAGCTCTAGGAGCGGGGGAGGGTACGAGCAGTACTTC
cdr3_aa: CASSRSGGGYEQYF

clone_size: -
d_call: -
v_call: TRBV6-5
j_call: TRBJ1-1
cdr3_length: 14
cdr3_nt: TGTGCCAGCACCCGAGCAGGGATGAACACTGAAGCTTTCTTT
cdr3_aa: CASTRAGMNTEAFF

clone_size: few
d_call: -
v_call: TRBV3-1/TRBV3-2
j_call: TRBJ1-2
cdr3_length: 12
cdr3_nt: TGTGCCAGCAGCCAGGGGCCCGGTGGCTACACCTTC
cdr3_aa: CASSQGPGGYTF

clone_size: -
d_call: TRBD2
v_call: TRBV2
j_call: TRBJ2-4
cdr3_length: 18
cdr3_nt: TGTGCCAGCAGGCGGGGGTGGACTAGCGAACTAGCCAAAAACATTCAGTACTTC
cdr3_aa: CASRRGWTSELAKNIQYF

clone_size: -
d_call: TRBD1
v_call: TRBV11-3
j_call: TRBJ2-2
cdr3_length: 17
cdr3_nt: TGTGCCAGCAGCCCCCGGACCGGGACAGGGTTGACCGGGGAGCTGTTTTTT
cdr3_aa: CASSPRTGTGLTGELFF

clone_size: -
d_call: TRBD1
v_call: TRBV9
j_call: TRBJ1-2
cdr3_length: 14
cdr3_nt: TGTGCCAGCAGCACCGGGACAGGTGCTGGTGGCTACACCTTC
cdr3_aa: CASSTGTGAGGYTF

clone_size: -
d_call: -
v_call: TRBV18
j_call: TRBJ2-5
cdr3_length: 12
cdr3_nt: TGTGCCAGCTCCCAGTACCAAGAGACCCAGTACTTC
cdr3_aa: CASSQYQETQYF

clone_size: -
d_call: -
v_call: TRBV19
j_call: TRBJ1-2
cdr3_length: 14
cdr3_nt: TGTGCCAGTAAACCTGGAGATATTAACTATGGCTACACCTTC
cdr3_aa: CASKPGDINYGYTF

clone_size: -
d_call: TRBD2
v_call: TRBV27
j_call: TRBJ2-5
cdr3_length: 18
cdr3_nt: TGTGCCAGCAGTTTACTCTCCGGGACTAGCGGGGGGAGAGAGACCCAGTACTTC
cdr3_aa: CASSLLSGTSGGRETQYF

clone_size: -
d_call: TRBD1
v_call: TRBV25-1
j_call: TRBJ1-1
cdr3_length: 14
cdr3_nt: TGTGCCAGCAGTCTCGGGACAGGGAACACTGAAGCTTTCTTT
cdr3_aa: CASSLGTGNTEAFF

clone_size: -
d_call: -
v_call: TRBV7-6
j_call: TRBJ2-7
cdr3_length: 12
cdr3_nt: TGTGCCAGCAGCTCGGACACCTACGAGCAGTACTTC
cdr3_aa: CASSSDTYEQYF

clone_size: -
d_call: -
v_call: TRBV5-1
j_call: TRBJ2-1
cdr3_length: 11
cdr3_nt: TGCGCCAGCAGCGTAGACAATGAGCAGTTCTTC
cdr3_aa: CASSVDNEQFF

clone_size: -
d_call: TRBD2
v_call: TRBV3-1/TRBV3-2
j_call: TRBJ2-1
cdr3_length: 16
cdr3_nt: TGTGCCAGCAGCCAAAACGGGGGGGGCCTCCTAAGGGAGCAGTTCTTC
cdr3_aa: CASSQNGGGLLREQFF

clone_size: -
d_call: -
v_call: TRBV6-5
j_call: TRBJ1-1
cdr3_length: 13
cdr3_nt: TGTGCCAGCAGTTCAGAGGGTCGCACTGAAGCTTTCTTT
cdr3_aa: CASSSEGRTEAFF

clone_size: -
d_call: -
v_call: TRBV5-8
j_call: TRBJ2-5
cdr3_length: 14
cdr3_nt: TGTGCCAGCAGCTTGTCCCCTTCACCGAGAACCCAGTACTTC
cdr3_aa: CASSLSPSPRTQYF

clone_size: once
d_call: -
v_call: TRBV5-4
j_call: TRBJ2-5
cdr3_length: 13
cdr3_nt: TGTGCCAGCAGGGTTAGCAGACAAGAGACCCAGTACTTC
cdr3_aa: CASRVSRQETQYF

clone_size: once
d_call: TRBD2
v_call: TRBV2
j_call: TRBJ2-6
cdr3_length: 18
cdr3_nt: TGTGCCAGCAGTGAACTAGCGGGGGTCCTGCGGGGGGCCAACGTCCTGACTTTC
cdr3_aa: CASSELAGVLRGANVLTF

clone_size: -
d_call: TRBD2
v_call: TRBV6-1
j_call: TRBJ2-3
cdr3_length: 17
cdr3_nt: TGTGCCAGCAGTGAAGCGGGTGGCGGGGGGGCCGAGGATACGCAGTATTTT
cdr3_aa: CASSEAGGGGAEDTQYF

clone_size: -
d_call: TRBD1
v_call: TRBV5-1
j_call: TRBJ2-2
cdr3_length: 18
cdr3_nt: TGCGCCAGCAGCCTCCGGGACAGGGGGATGGCGGACACCGGGGAGCTGTTTTTT
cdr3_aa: CASSLRDRGMADTGELFF

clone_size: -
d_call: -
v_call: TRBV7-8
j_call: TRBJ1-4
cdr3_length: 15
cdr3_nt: TGTGCCAGCAGCCAACGGGCGCGGATTAATGAAAAACTGTTTTTT
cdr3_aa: CASSQRARINEKLFF

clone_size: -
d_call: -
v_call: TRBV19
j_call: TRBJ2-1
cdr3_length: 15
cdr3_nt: TGTGCCAGTACCCGGGGGGACAGATCGAACAATGAGCAGTTCTTC
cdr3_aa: CASTRGDRSNNEQFF

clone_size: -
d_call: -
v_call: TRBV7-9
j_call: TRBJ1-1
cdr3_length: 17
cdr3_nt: TGTGCCAGCAGCCCCCCTGGCCCAGGGATGAGAAACACTGAAGCTTTCTTT
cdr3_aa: CASSPPGPGMRNTEAFF

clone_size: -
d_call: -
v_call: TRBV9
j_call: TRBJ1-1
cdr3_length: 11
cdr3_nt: TGTGCCAGCAGCGTAGAGGGGGGAGCTTTCTTT
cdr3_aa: CASSVEGGAFF

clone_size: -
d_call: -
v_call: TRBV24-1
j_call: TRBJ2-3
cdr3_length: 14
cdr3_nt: TGTGCCACCAGTGATACAGCGAAAACAGATACGCAGTATTTT
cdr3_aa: CATSDTAKTDTQYF